This T cell receptor beta chain was observed in a study of T-cell reconstitution after alpha-beta-depleted transplantation in children. Library preparation (for TCRbeta) was performed with unique molecular identifiers. TCRdb passed the PCR reads through MiXCR, listing each CDR3 protein once. The data show 250,000 to 350,000 distinct CDR3 sequences, more than 9% seen once. The CDR3 contains 15 residues. V dropped 4 bases and J dropped 2 bases, with 15 bases sitting between them. CDR1 and CDR2 from the germline V gene are SEHNR and FQNEAQ (reference sequence). The genes are TRBV7-9 and TRBJ2-7, with D possibly matching TRBD1 (6 bases). The receptor's source is a human donor who donated a stem cell graft to a child with SCID. This specimen consisted of PBMCs from the stem cell graft donor, obtained from the stem cell graft. The CDR3 loop reads CASSSGEDSPYEQYF. In DNA form, the CDR3 reads TGTGCCAGCAGCTCAGGAGAGGACAGCCCCTACGAGCAGTACTTC.